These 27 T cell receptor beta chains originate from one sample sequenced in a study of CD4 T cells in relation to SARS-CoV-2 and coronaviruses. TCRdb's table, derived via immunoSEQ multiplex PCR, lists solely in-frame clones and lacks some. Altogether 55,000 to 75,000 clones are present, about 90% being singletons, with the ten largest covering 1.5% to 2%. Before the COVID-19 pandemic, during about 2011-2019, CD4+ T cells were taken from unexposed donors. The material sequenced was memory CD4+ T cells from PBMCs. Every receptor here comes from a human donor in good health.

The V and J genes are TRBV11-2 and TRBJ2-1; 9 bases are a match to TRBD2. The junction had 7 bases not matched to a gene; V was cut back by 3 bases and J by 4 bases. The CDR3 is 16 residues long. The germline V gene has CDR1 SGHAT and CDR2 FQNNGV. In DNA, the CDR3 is TGTGCCAGCAGCTTTAGCGGGAGTCGGCGGTACAATGAGCAGTTCTTC. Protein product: CASSFSGSRRYNEQFF.

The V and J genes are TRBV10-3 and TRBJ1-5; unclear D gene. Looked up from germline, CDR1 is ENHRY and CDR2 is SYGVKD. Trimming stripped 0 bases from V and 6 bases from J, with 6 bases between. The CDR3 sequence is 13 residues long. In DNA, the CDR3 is TGTGCCATCAGTGAGTCCGGGAGTCAGCCCCAGCATTTT. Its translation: CAISESGSQPQHF.

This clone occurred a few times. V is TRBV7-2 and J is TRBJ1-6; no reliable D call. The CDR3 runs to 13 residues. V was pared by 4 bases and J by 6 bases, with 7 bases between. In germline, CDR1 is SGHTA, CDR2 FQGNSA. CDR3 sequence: CASSSQLNSPLHF. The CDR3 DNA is TGTGCCAGCAGCTCTCAACTTAATTCACCCCTCCACTTT.

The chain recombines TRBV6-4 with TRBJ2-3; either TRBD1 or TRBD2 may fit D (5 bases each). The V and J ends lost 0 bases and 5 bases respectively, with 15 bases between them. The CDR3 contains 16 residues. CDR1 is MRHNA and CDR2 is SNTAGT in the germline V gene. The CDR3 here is CASSDSRGQALDTQYF. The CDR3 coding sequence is TGTGCCAGCAGTGACTCGAGGGGTCAGGCCCTAGATACGCAGTATTTT.

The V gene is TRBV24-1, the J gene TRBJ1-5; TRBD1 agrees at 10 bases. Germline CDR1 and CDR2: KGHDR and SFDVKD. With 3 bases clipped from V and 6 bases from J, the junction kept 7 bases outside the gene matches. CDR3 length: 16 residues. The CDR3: CATSDPGQGVSQPQHF. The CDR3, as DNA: TGTGCCACCAGTGATCCCGGACAGGGGGTTAGTCAGCCCCAGCATTTT.

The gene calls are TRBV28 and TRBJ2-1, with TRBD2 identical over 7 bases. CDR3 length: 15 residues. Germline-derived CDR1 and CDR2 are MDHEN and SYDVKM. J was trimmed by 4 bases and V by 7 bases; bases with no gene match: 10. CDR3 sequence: CASNPPGGSYNEQFF. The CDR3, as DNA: TGTGCCAGCAACCCCCCCGGGGGGTCATACAATGAGCAGTTCTTC. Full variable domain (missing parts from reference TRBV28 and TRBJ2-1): DVKVTQSSRYLVKRTGEKVFLECVQDMDHENMFWYRQDPGLGLRLIYFSYDVKMKEKGDIPEGYSVSREKKERFSLILESASTNQTSMYLCASNPPGGSYNEQFFGPGTRLTVL.

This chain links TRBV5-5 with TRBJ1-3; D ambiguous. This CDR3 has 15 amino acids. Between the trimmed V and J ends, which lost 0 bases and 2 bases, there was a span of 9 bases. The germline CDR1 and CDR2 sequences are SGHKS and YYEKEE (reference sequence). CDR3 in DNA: TGTGCCAGCAGCTTGGTTTCTGGAACTGGAAACACCATATATTTT. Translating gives CASSLVSGTGNTIYF. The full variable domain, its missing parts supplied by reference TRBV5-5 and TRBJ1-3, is DAGVTQSPTHLIKTRGQQVTLRCSPISGHKSVSWYQQVLGQGPQFIFQYYEKEERGRGNFPDRFSARQFPNYSSELNVNALLLGDSALYLCASSLVSGTGNTIYFGEGSWLTVV.

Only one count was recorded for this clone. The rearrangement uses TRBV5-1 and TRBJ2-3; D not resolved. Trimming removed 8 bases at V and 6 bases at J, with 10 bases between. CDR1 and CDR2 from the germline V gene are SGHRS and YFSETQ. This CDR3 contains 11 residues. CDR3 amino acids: CASQEMDTQYF. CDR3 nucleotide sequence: TGCGCCAGTCAGGAAATGGATACGCAGTATTTT.

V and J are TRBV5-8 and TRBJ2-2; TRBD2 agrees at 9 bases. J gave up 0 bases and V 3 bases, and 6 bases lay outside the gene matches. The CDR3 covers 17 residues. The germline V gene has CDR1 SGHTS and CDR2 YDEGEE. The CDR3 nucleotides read TGTGCCAGCAGCTCGGGACGGACTAGCGCGAACACCGGGGAGCTGTTTTTT. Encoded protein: CASSSGRTSANTGELFF.

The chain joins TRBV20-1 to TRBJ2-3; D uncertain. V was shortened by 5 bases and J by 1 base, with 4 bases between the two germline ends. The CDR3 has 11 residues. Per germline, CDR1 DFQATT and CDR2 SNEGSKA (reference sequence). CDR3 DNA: TGCAGTGCTTGGGGCACAGATACGCAGTATTTT. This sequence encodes CSAWGTDTQYF.

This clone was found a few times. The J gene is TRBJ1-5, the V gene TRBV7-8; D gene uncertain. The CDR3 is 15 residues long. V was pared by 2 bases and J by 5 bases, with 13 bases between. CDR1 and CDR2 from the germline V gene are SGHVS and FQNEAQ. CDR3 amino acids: CASSLLVFPDQPQHF. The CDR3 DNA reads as TGTGCCAGCAGCTTATTAGTATTTCCGGATCAGCCCCAGCATTTT.

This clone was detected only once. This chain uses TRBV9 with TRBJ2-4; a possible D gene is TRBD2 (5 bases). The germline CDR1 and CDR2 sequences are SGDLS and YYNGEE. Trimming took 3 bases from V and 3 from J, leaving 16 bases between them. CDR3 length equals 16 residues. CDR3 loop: CASSGGSLISKNIQYF. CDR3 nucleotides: TGTGCCAGCAGCGGCGGGTCTCTCATTAGCAAAAACATTCAGTACTTC.

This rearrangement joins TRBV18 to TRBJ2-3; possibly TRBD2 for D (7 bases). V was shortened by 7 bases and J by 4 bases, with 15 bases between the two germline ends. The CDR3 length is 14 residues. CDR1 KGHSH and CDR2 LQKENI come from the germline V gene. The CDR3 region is CASFERGASDTQYF. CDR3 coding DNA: TGTGCCAGCTTTGAACGGGGGGCTTCAGATACGCAGTATTTT.

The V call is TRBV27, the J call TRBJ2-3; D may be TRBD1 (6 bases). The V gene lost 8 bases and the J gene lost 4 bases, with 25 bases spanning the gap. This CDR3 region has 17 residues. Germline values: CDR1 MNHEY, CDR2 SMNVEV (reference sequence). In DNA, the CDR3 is TGTGCCAGCCGAAAGGGTACGGCCAGGGGTGGTCCAGATACGCAGTATTTT. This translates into CASRKGTARGGPDTQYF.

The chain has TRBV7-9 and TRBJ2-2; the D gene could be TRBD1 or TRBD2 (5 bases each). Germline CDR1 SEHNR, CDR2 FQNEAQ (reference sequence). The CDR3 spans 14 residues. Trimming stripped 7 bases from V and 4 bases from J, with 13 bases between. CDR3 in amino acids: CASTLDGGTGELFF. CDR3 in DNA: TGTGCCAGCACCCTGGATGGGGGCACCGGGGAGCTGTTTTTT.

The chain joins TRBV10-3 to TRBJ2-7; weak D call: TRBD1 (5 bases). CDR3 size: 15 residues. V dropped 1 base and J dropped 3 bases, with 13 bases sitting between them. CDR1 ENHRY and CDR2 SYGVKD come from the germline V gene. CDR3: CAISEYGRGLYEQYF. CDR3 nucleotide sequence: TGTGCCATCAGTGAGTACGGTAGGGGCCTCTACGAGCAGTACTTC.

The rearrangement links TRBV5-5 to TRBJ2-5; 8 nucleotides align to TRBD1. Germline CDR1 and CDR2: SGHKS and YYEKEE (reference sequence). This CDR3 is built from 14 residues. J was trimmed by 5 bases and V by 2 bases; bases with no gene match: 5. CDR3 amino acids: CASSFAGGRETQYF. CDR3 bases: TGTGCCAGCAGCTTTGCAGGGGGCCGGGAGACCCAGTACTTC.

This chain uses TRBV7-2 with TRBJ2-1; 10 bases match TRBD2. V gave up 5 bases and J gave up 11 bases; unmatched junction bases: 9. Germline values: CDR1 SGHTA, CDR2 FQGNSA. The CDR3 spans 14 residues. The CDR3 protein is CASSNPGTSGKQFF. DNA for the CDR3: TGTGCCAGCAGCAATCCCGGAACTAGCGGGAAGCAGTTCTTC.

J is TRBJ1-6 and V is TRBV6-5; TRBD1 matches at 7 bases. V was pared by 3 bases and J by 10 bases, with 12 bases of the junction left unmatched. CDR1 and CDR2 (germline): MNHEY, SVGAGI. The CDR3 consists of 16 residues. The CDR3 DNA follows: TGTGCCAGCAGTTATAAGCCCCCGGGACAGAAATCACCCCTCCACTTT. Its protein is CASSYKPPGQKSPLHF.

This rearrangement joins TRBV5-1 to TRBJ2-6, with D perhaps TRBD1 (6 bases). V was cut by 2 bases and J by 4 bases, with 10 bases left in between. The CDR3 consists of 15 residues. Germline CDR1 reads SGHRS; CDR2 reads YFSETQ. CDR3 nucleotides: TGCGCCAGCAGCTTACAGGGAGACGGGGCCAACGTCCTGACTTTC. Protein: CASSLQGDGANVLTF. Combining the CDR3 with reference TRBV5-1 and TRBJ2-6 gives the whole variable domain KAGVTQTPRYLIKTRGQQVTLSCSPISGHRSVSWYQQTPGQGLQFLFEYFSETQRNKGNFPGRFSGRQFSNSRSEMNVSTLELGDSALYLCASSLQGDGANVLTFGAGSRLTVL.

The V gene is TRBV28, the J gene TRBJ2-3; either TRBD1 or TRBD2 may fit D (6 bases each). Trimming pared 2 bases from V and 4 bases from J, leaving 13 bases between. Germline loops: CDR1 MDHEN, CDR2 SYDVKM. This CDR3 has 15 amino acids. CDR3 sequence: CASSLTGAGSDTQYF. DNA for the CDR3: TGTGCCAGCAGTTTAACGGGGGCTGGGTCAGATACGCAGTATTTT.

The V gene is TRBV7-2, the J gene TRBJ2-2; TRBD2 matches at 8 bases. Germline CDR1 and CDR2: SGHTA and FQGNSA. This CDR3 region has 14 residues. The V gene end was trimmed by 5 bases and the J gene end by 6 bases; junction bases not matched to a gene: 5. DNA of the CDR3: TGTGCCAGCAGCCGCGTGCGGGGGGCCGGGGAGCTGTTTTTT. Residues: CASSRVRGAGELFF.

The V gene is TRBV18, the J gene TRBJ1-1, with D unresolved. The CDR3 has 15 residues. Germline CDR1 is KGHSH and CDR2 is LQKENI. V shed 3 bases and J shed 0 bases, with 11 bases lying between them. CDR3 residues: CASSPLSQLNTEAFF. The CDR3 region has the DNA TGTGCCAGCTCACCGCTCTCACAGTTGAACACTGAAGCTTTCTTT.

CDR3 amino acids: CASSSGGGGVYTDTQYF. DNA of the CDR3: TGTGCCAGCAGCTCCGGCGGGGGAGGGGTTTACACAGATACGCAGTATTTT. The J gene is TRBJ2-3, the V gene TRBV11-3; 7 positions agree with TRBD2. Germline V gene lookup returns CDR1 SGHNT and CDR2 YENEEA. The CDR3 has 17 amino acids. The J segment lost 2 bases and the V segment lost 4 bases, leaving 12 bases of the junction unmatched.

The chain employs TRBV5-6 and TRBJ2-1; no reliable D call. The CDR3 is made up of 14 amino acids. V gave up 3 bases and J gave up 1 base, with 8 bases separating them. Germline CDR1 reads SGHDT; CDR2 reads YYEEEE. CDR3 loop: CASSSGWSYNEQFF. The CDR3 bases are TGTGCCAGCAGCTCTGGGTGGTCCTACAATGAGCAGTTCTTC.

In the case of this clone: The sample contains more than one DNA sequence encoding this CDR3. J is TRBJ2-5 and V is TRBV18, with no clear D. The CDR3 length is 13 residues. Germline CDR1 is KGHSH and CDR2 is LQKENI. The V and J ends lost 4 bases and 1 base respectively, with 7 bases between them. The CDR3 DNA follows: TGTGCCAGCTCACTACAATTCCAAGAGACCCAGTACTTC. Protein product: CASSLQFQETQYF.

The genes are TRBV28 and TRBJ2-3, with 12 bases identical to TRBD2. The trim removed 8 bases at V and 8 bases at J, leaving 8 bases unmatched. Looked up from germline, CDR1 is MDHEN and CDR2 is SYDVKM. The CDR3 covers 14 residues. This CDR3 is CASLLAGGWGTQYF. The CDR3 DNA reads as TGTGCCAGCCTTCTAGCGGGAGGGTGGGGTACGCAGTATTTT.